This entry lists 8 T cell receptor beta chains sequenced from one sample in a study of regulatory T cells in long-lasting Graves disease. CDR3-region Arm-PCR and iRepertoire HTBI primers produced the TCR beta libraries. TCRdb passed the multiplex PCR reads through MiXCR, listing each CDR3 protein once. The sample lists some 500,000 distinct CDR3 sequences, less than 15% seen once, with roughly 9.7% in the top ten. Time point defined: newly diagnosed GD, antithyroid drugs for less than 3 months. The TCR library was made from RNA that had been extracted from PBMCs in TRIzol. These data also featured in a second study, about T cells in Graves' hyperthyroidism and ophthalmopathy.

Sequencing was performed on peripheral blood mononuclear cells (PBMCs), taken at new diagnosis, from a patient treated with antithyroid drugs. These receptors were obtained from a young man with Graves disease.

This clonotype was counted ten times or more. The chain joins TRBV28 to TRBJ1-5, with D possibly TRBD1 on 5 matching bases. The CDR3 loop spans 17 amino acids. The ends were cut back, 4 bases at V and 0 bases at J, with 16 bases in the middle. Germline loops: CDR1 MDHEN, CDR2 SYDVKM. Written as DNA, the CDR3 is TGTGCCAGCAGTTCATATTCCGGACACCTTAGCAATCAGCCCCAGCATTTT. This codes for CASSSYSGHLSNQPQHF.

This clonotype came up many times. The chain carries TRBV6-1 and TRBJ2-1, with D perhaps matching TRBD2 (6 bases). Per the germline V gene, CDR1 is MNHNS and CDR2 is SASEGT. This CDR3 spans 13 amino acids. The V gene lost 8 bases and the J gene lost 6 bases, with 14 bases spanning the gap. The CDR3 bases are TGTGCCAGCGGGGGGATAGGGTCCAATGAGCAGTTCTTC. The encoded protein is CASGGIGSNEQFF.

This clonotype was observed a few times. The rearrangement uses TRBV20-1 and TRBJ2-3, with 8 bases that match TRBD1. Unmatched junction bases numbered 7, after V lost 1 base and J lost 7 bases. This CDR3 is 14 amino acids long. The germline V gene encodes CDR1 DFQATT and CDR2 SNEGSKA (reference sequence). In DNA, the CDR3 is TGCAGTGCTAGAGTTCGTCAGGGGGCAAATACGCAGTATTTT. Translated: CSARVRQGANTQYF.

This clonotype was seen many times. The chain combines TRBV28 with TRBJ2-5, with 8 bases lining up with TRBD2. Trimming removed 11 bases from V and 4 bases from J; junction bases left unmatched: 12. Germline-derived CDR1 and CDR2 are MDHEN and SYDVKM. The CDR3 consists of 14 residues. The CDR3 protein is CAVGAGGRGETQYF. Written as DNA, the CDR3 is TGTGCCGTAGGCGCGGGGGGTCGGGGAGAGACCCAGTACTTC.

This clonotype came up a few times. This chain connects TRBV18 to TRBJ2-7; D is possibly TRBD1 (6 bases). Deletions cut 2 bases from V and 3 bases from J, with 14 bases between. Per the germline V gene, CDR1 is KGHSH and CDR2 is LQKENI. CDR3 size: 15 residues. The CDR3, as DNA: TGTGCCAGCTCACCAAGGCCAGGGGAAGTCTACGAGCAGTACTTC. It is translated as CASSPRPGEVYEQYF.

This clonotype was observed at least ten times. J is TRBJ2-3 and V is TRBV6-1, with 12 positions matching TRBD2. This CDR3 contains 15 residues. The V and J ends lost 5 bases and 7 bases, in that order; junction bases with no gene match: 7. The germline V gene has CDR1 MNHNS and CDR2 SASEGT. CDR3 sequence (DNA): TGTGCCAGCAGTCGGACTAGCGGGACCCAAAATACGCAGTATTTT. It codes for CASSRTSGTQNTQYF.

As for this clonotype: Given the absence of the conserved phenylalanine or tryptophan at the CDR3 end, a read error is likely. This chain uses TRBV5-1 with TRBJ1-2; maybe TRBD1 (5 bases). Deletions cut 0 bases from V and 4 bases from J, with 7 bases between. The CDR3 is 13 residues long. Germline-derived CDR1 and CDR2 are SGHRS and YFSETQ. CDR3 loop: CASSLDRSYGYTL. DNA of the CDR3: TGCGCCAGCAGCTTGGACAGGAGCTATGGCTACACCCTC.

Concerning this clonotype itself: A much larger clone sits a single nucleotide away, making a read error possible. The CDR3 spells CASSARATSSEHYF. The DNA of the CDR3 is TGTGCCAGCAGCGCTAGGGCTACTAGCTCCGAGCATTACTTC. The gene calls are TRBV7-9 and TRBJ2-7; D is perhaps TRBD2 (6 bases). Germline CDR1 reads SEHNR; CDR2 reads FQNEAQ (reference sequence). The CDR3 is 14 residues long.